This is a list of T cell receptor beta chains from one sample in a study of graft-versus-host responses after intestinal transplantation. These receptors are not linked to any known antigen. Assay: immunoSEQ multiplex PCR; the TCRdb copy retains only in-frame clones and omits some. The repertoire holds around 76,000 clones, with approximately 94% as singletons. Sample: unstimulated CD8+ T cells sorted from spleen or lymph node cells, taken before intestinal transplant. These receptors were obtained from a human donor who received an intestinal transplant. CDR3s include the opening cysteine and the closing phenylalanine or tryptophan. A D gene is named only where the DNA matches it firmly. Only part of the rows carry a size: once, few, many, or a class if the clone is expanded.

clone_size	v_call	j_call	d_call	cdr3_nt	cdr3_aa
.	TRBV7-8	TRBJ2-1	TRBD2	TGTGCCAGCAGCTCCACCGGACTAGCCGGTGAGCAGTTCTTC	CASSSTGLAGEQFF
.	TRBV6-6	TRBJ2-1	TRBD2	TGTGCCAGCAGTTCTAGCGGTTACAATGAGCAGTTCTTC	CASSSSGYNEQFF
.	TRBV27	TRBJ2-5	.	TGTGCCAGCAGTAAGCCCGGAGAGACCCAGTACTTC	CASSKPGETQYF
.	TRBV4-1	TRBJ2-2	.	TGCGCCAGCAGCCAAGGGCGGTTGAAGTTCCTAGCACGGACCGGGGAGCTGTTTTTT	CASSQGRLKFLARTGELFF
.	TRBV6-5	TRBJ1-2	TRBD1	TGTGCCAGCAGTTACTTGGGGGACAGGTATAACTATGGCTACACCTTC	CASSYLGDRYNYGYTF
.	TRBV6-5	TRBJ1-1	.	TGTGCCAGCAGTTCCCCGTACCGATTGGGTACTGAAGCTTTCTTT	CASSSPYRLGTEAFF
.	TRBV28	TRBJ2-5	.	TGTGCCAGCAGTTCAAAGGTCCTGGAGACCCAGTACTTC	CASSSKVLETQYF
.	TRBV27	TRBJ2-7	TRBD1	TGTGCCAGCAGTTCCCGGGACAGGGGAAACTACGAGCAGTACTTC	CASSSRDRGNYEQYF
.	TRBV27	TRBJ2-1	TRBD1	TGTGCCAGCAGTTTATCCTGGGACAGGGGGCGTAGCTCCTACAATGAGCAGTTCTTC	CASSLSWDRGRSSYNEQFF
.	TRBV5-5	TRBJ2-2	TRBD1	TGTGCCAGCAGCTTAGGGGGCGCCCCGAACACCGGGGAGCTGTTTTTT	CASSLGGAPNTGELFF
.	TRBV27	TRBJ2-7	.	TGTGCCAGCAGTTACGGAGACGAGCAGTACTTC	CASSYGDEQYF
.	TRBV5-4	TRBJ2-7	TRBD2	TGTGCCAGCAGCGTACTAGCGGGAGAGGGCGAGCAGTACTTC	CASSVLAGEGEQYF
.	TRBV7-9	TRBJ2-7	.	TGTGCCAGCAGCTCCGGGGGAGAGGGGTACGAGCAGTACTTC	CASSSGGEGYEQYF
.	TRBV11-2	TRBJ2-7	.	TGTGCCAGCAGCTGGGAGTACGAGCAGTACTTC	CASSWEYEQYF
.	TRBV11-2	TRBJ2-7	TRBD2	TGTGCCAGCAGCTTAGGGGGACTAGCGGGAGTGGGCTACGAGCAGTACTTC	CASSLGGLAGVGYEQYF
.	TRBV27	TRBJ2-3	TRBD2	TGTGCCAGCATGAGAGCGGGAGGCGGTGGCACAGATACGCAGTATTTT	CASMRAGGGGTDTQYF
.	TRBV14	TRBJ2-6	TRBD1	TGTGCCAGCAGCCAAGAATTCCGCAGGGGGATCTCTGGGGCCAACGTCCTGACTTTC	CASSQEFRRGISGANVLTF
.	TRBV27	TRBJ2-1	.	TGTGCCAGCAGTTTAATGGGGGGTGAGCAGTTCTTC	CASSLMGGEQFF
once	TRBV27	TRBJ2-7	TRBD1	TGTGCCAGCAACCCCGGGACAGGGGCCTACGAGCAGTACTTC	CASNPGTGAYEQYF
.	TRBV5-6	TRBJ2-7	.	TGTGCCAGCAGCGAGGGGTTGGAGCAGTACTTC	CASSEGLEQYF
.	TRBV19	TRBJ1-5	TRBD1	TGTGCCAGTATGGCCCCGGGACAGAACCATCAGCCCCAGCATTTT	CASMAPGQNHQPQHF
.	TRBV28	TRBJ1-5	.	TGTGCCAGCAGTTTAATCGCGCCCGGCAATCAGCCCCAGCATTTT	CASSLIAPGNQPQHF
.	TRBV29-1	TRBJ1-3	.	TGCAGCTTTAAACAGGGTTATGGGTCTGGAAACACCATATATTTT	CSFKQGYGSGNTIYF
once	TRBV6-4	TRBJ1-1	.	TGTGCCAGCAGCCCTACCCTATTTACAGGATGGGGCACTGAAGCTTTCTTT	CASSPTLFTGWGTEAFF
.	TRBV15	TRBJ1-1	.	TGTGCCACCAGCAGAGATTGGGGATCGAACACTGAAGCTTTCTTT	CATSRDWGSNTEAFF
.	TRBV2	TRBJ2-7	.	TGTGCCAGCAGTGCTAGACACTACGAGCAGTACTTC	CASSARHYEQYF
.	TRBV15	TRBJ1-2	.	TGTGCCACCTCAGAGGACAGCCTCTCCTATGGCTACACCTTC	CATSEDSLSYGYTF
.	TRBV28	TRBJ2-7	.	TGTGCCAGTACTCCGGGACACAGTGGGGAGCAGTACTTC	CASTPGHSGEQYF
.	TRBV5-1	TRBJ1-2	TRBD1	TGCGCCAGCAGCTTGTACACGGACAGGGTAAATGGCTACACCTTC	CASSLYTDRVNGYTF
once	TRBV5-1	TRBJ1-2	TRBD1	TGCGCCAGCAGCTTGGGACAGGGTGGATATGGCTACACCTTC	CASSLGQGGYGYTF
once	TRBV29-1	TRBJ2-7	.	TGCAGCGTTGAAACGGGGGCCAGCCTCTACGAGCAGTACTTC	CSVETGASLYEQYF
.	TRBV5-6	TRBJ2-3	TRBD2	TGTGCCAGCAGCCCTGGGACTAGCGGACACCCCACAGATACGCAGTATTTT	CASSPGTSGHPTDTQYF
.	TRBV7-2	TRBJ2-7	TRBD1	TGTGCCAGCAGCTTGGGACAGGGAAACTACGAGCAGTACTTC	CASSLGQGNYEQYF
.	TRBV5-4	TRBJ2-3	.	TGTGCCAGCAGCTTGTTCCCAGGTAGCACAGATACGCAGTATTTT	CASSLFPGSTDTQYF
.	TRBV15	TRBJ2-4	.	TGTGCCACCAGCAGAGAAACAAAAAACATTCAGTACTTC	CATSRETKNIQYF
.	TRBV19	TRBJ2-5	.	TGTGCCAGTAGTACCTCTCGGGGGCACCTATTATTCCAAGAGACCCAGTACTTC	CASSTSRGHLLFQETQYF
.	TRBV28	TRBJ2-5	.	TGTGCCAGCAGTTTACAGGGAGGGGGACAAGAGACCCAGTACTTC	CASSLQGGGQETQYF
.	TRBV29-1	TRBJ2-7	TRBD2	TGCAGCGTGGGACTAGCGACCTCCTACGAGCAGTACTTC	CSVGLATSYEQYF
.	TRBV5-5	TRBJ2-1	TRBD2	TGTGCCAGCAGGCCCACGCCGGGACTAGCGAACAATGAGCAGTTCTTC	CASRPTPGLANNEQFF
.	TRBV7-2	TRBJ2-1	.	TGTGCCTTACAGGGACGTGTGAATGAGCAGTTCTTC	CALQGRVNEQFF
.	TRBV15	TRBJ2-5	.	TGTGCCACCAGGAGAAGGACTCAAGAGACCCAGTACTTC	CATRRRTQETQYF
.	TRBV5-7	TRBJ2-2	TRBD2	TGTGCCAGCAGCGGACTAGCGGGAGAGAGGGAGACCGGGGAGCTGTTTTTT	CASSGLAGERETGELFF
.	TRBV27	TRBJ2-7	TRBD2	TGTGCCAGCAGTTTACTGGGGACTAGGGCCTCCTACGAGCAGTACTTC	CASSLLGTRASYEQYF
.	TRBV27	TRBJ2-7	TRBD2	TGTGCCAGCAGTTTATCGATCGCGGGACTAGCATACGAGCAGTACTTC	CASSLSIAGLAYEQYF
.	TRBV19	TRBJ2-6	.	TGTGCCAGTAGTCGCCTCGGGACAAATCACAAAAGTCGGGCCAACGTCCTGACTTTC	CASSRLGTNHKSRANVLTF
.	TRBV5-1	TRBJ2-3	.	TGCGCCAGCAGCTTGGATCAGGGAAGTAGCACAGATACGCAGTATTTT	CASSLDQGSSTDTQYF
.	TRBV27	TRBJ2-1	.	TGTGCCAGCAGGACAACAGGGTTGGGCAATGAGCAGTTCTTC	CASRTTGLGNEQFF
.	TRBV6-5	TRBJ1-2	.	TGTGCCAGCAGTTACTCCGGGACAACGGTGGGCCGCTACACCTTC	CASSYSGTTVGRYTF
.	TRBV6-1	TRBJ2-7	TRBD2	TGTGCCAGCAGTGATTGGACTAGTGAGCAGTACTTC	CASSDWTSEQYF
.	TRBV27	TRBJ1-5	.	TGTGCCAGCAGTTTGGGTACGAATCAGCCCCAGCATTTT	CASSLGTNQPQHF
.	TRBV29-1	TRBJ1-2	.	TGCAGCGTCCCAGGGTCCTATGGCTACACCTTC	CSVPGSYGYTF
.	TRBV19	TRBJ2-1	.	TGTGCCAGTAGTATAGTTGGGCTAGTATCTGAGCAGTTCTTC	CASSIVGLVSEQFF
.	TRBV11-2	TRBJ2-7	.	TGTGCCAGCAGCTTAGCCTCATTTACTTACGAGCAGTACTTC	CASSLASFTYEQYF
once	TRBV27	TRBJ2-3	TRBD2	TGTGCCAGCAGTTTACAACTAGCGGGAGACACAGATACGCAGTATTTT	CASSLQLAGDTDTQYF
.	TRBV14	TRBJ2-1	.	TGTGCCAGCAGCCAAGATCTCGTCTGGTCGTTCACCGATGAGCAGTTCTTC	CASSQDLVWSFTDEQFF